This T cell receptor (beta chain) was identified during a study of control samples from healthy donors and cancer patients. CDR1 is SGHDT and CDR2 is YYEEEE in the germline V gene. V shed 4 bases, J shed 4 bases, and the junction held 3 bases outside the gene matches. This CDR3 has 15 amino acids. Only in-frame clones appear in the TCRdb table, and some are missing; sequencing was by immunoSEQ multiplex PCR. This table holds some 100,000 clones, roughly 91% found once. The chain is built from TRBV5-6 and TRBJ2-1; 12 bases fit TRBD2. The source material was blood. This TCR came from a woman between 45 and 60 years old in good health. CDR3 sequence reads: CASSRTSGDYNEQFF. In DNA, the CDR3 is TGTGCCAGCAGCCGGACTAGCGGGGATTACAATGAGCAGTTCTTC.